What follows is one T cell receptor (beta chain) and its context. This sample was taken from a study of blood T cell repertoires in COVID-19. Study information: The United States, Italy and Spain supplied acute and convalescent COVID-19 samples.

The method was immunoSEQ multiplex PCR; TCRdb's version includes in-frame clones alone and lacks a portion of them. The sample consists of more than 65,000 clones, 75% to 85% of them appearing once. The junction had 13 bases not matched to a gene; V was cut back by 3 bases and J by 3 bases. CDR1 is DFQATT and CDR2 is SNEGSKA in the germline V gene (reference sequence). The CDR3 loop spans 17 amino acids. The TCR sequence derives from a woman in her sixties or seventies with acute or convalescent COVID-19. The V gene is TRBV20-1, the J gene TRBJ2-3; 9 positions match TRBD2. Material for sequencing was peripheral blood. The CDR3 DNA follows: TGCAGTGCTAGTCGGGTGGCGGGGGGGCTTGGGACAGATACGCAGTATTTT. Amino acids: CSASRVAGGLGTDTQYF.